The sequence of this T cell receptor (beta chain) was determined in a study of CD8+ T cells in alopecia areata (dated by TCRdb to about 2018). Study-wide context: Treated patients were enrolled in an open-label pilot trial of oral tofacitinib at 5 to 10 mg twice daily for moderate-to-severe alopecia areata. Patients received tofacitinib for 6 to 18 months and were then followed off drug for 6 months to check for delayed response and recurrence. The study used high-throughput TCRbeta sequencing to examine T cell clonal expansion in alopecia areata, in both the C3H/HeJ mouse model and human patients. On the human side, TCRbeta sequencing was run on scalp tissue and on sorted CD4+ and CD8+ peripheral blood T cells from healthy controls and from alopecia areata patients with either patchy or totalis/universalis disease. Patients on tofacitinib were biopsied at baseline and after 4 and 24 weeks of treatment, and several of the patients also had a later scalp biopsy. Scalp clonality was compared across normal scalp (n=4), patchy alopecia areata scalp (n=8), and alopecia totalis/universalis scalp (n=8). The RNA source kit depended on sample type: the PAXgene miRNA kit for fixed scalp, the miRNeasy kit for PBMCs, and the RNeasy kit for mouse skin. immunoSEQ multiplex PCR using 35 Vbeta forward primers and 13 Jbeta reverse primers was used to amplify TCRbeta CDR3 regions.

For this clone: Its antigen is still unknown. The record has no base qualities; no much larger clone is one base away. The same CDR3 also results from other DNA sequences found in this sample.

The germline V gene gives CDR1 as MGHRA and CDR2 as YSYEKL. From the cysteine up to the phenylalanine, the CDR3 has a length of 14 residues. Only CDR3 DNA remains: 42 bases, in frame from the first base. Trimming leaves V shorter by 4 bases and J shorter by 5 bases, with the junction holding 4 bases beyond the gene matches. The library relied on the immunoSEQ multiplex PCR assay. To provide template for TCR sequencing, every sample had RNA extracted and reverse transcribed into cDNA. SuperScript III was used to make first-strand cDNA, primed with a 2:1 mix of oligo-dT and random hexamers. Amplification bias was assessed with a synthetic immune receptor repertoire, and residual bias was removed computationally. The authors processed their data as follows. Raw reads were preprocessed to remove errors, and CDR3 was defined according to IMGT conventions as the region from the conserved cysteine to phenylalanine. Clonality was computed by normalizing Shannon entropy by log2 of the number of productive unique TCRs and subtracting the result from 1. CD4 or CD8 identity of scalp clones was inferred by cross-referencing scalp TCRbeta sequences with sorted blood CD4 and CD8 repertoires. TCRdb provides this immuneACCESS table in a form limited to in-frame rearrangements. Some clones are lacking; in checked studies, under half of them reflect an unresolved V gene, and why the rest are absent is not known. V, J and clone size are those of that table, while D and trimming were read from the DNA. The table for this sample lists hundreds of thousands of clones; 67% of them were counted only once. The ten largest clones represent around 1.2% of the sample.

The investigation overall reported the following: Shared TCR sequences between patients were less evident than in mice, which may be partly attributable to HLA diversity in the patient population. Scalp TCR repertoire analysis is complicated because resident alphabeta T cells in normal human skin are also sequenced, whereas mouse skin is dominated by gammadelta T cells. Higher clonality and more expanded CD8+ clones were observed in lesional scalp than in normal scalp, particularly in alopecia totalis/universalis, a finding suggestive of antigenic drive.

In the paper's terms, the time point label means: baseline before oral tofacitinib. Lesional scalp punch biopsies and peripheral blood were obtained from alopecia areata patients. PBMCs were isolated by density centrifugation and stained for CD3, CD4 and CD8, after which CD4+ and CD8+ T cells were sorted on a FACSAria. The specimen was CD4+ T cells sorted from blood, collected at week 0. The source of this sequence is a human donor with alopecia areata. The chain is made from TRBV4-1 and TRBJ1-5, and 8 junctional nucleotides match TRBD1. The DNA is as follows: TGCGCCAGCAGCCCAGGACAGGGCGATCAGCCCCAGCATTTT. It encodes CASSPGQGDQPQHF.